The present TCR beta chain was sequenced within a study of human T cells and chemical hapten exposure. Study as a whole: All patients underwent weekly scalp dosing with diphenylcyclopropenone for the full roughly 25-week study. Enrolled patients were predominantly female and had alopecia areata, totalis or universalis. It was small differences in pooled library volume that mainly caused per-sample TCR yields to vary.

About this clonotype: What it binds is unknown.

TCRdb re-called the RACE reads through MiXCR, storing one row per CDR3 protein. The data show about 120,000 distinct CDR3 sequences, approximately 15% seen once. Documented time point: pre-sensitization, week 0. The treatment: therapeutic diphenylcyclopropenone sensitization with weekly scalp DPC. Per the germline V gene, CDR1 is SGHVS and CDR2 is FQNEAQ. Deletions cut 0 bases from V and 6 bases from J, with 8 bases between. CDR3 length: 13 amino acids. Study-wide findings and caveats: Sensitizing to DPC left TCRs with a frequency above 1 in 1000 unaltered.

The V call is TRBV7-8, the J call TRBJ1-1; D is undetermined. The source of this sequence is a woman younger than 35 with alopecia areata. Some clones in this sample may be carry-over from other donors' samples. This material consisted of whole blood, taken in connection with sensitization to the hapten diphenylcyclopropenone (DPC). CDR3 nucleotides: TGTGCCAGCAGCTTAGCGCTGAGGGCTGAAGCTTTCTTT. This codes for CASSLALRAEAFF. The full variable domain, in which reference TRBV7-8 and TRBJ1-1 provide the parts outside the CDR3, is GAGVSQSPRYKVAKRGQDVALRCDPISGHVSLFWYQQALGQGPEFLTYFQNEAQLDKSGLPSDRFFAERPEGSVSTLKIQRTQQEDSAVYLCASSLALRAEAFFGQGTRLTVV.